These 7 T cell receptor beta chains came from one sample sequenced in a study of tissue T cells after allogeneic stem cell transplantation. Data came from immunoSEQ multiplex PCR; TCRdb stores just in-frame clones and leaves some out. This table has roughly 7,600 clones, roughly half appearing once. Noted time point: mouse harvest day 7 after allogeneic transplant. Each mouse received 10^7 T-cell-depleted marrow cells plus 10^6 splenic CD5+ T cells by tail vein. Sequences were obtained from gut tissue. The source is a female BALB/c mouse given C57BL/6 T cells with graft-versus-host disease after an allogeneic hematopoietic cell transplant.

With regard to this clone: All gene names here are mouse names. Coverage ceases 1 residue before the CDR3 finishes, and the germline J gene fills in the end. The V call is TRBV1, the J call TRBJ1-2; D remains ambiguous. This CDR3 region has 13 residues. Trimming stripped 0 bases from V and 0 bases from J, with 2 bases between. The V gene's germline CDR1 is NSQYPW and CDR2 LRSPGD (reference sequence). This CDR3 reads CTCSADPNSDYTF. CDR3 DNA (partial): TGCACCTGCAGTGCAGATCCAAACTCCGACTACACC.

This clone has a handful of counts. Any gene name here is a mouse gene name. The DNA ends 1 residue before the CDR3 does, and the rest of the CDR3 is filled in from the germline J gene. The chain recombines TRBV16 with TRBJ2-7, with D perhaps TRBD1 or TRBD2 (5 bases each). CDR3 size: 13 residues. V lost 1 base, J lost 5 bases, and 9 bases lay in between. Germline values: CDR1 SGHSA, CDR2 FRNQAP. CDR3 in amino acids: CASSLGGVDEQYF. Incomplete CDR3 DNA: TGTGCAAGCAGCTTAGGGGGCGTGGATGAACAGTAC.

This clone was recorded a few times. These gene names are mouse names. The read falls 1 residue short of the CDR3 end, and the missing part is taken from the germline J gene. V gene TRBV15 combines with J gene TRBJ2-3; D not resolved. The germline V gene has CDR1 SGHND and CDR2 FRSKSL. The CDR3 runs to 14 residues. Trimming pared 3 bases from V and 0 bases from J, leaving 7 bases between. The sequenced CDR3 bases are TGTGCCAGCAGTTTGGTGGGAAGTGCAGAAACGCTGTAT. It encodes CASSLVGSAETLY. From start to end, the CDR3 is CASSLVGSAETLYF. The complete variable domain, with remaining parts taken from reference TRBV15 and TRBJ2-3, reads DAGVTQTPRHEVAEKGQTIILKCEPVSGHNDLFWYRQTKIQGLELLSYFRSKSLMEDGGAFKDRFKAEMLNSSFSTLKIQPTEPKDSAVYLCASSLVGSAETLYFGSGTRLTVL.

As concerns this clone: Gene labels here are mouse ones. Coverage ceases 1 residue before the CDR3 finishes, and the germline J gene fills in the end. The J gene is TRBJ2-3, the V gene TRBV23; the D call of TRBD2 is as the table states it, not checked on the DNA. Germline assignment: CDR1 KGHTA and CDR2 FQNQQP. CDR3 size: 15 residues. Partial CDR3 DNA: TGCTCCAGCAGTCCTCACTGGGGTAGTGCAGAAACGCTGTAT. Translating gives CSSSPHWGSAETLY. The complete CDR3 reads CSSSPHWGSAETLYF.

Concerning this clone itself: Gene names and germline refer to mouse. CDR3 DNA, as far as it was read: TGTGCCAGCAGCCTTGACAGGGGACAAAACACCTTGTAC. Protein: CASSLDRGQNTLY. The entire CDR3 protein is CASSLDRGQNTLYF. This sequence joins TRBV3 and TRBJ2-4, with TRBD1 matching over 8 bases. Read data end 1 residue before the CDR3 end; the end is taken from the germline J gene. V was pared by 5 bases and J by 3 bases, with 4 bases of the junction left unmatched. The length of the CDR3 is 14 residues. CDR1 SNHLY and CDR2 FYNGKV come from the germline V gene (reference sequence). Drawing the rest from reference TRBV3 and TRBJ2-4, the complete variable domain is GPKVLQIPSHQIIDMGQMVTLNCDPVSNHLYFYWYKQILGQQMEFLVNFYNGKVMEKSKLFKDQFSVERPDGSYFTLKIQPTALEDSAVYFCASSLDRGQNTLYFGAGTRLSVL.

Concerning this clone: Genes here carry mouse names. The read falls 1 residue short of the CDR3 end, and the missing part is taken from the germline J gene. This sequence joins TRBV26 and TRBJ1-1; tentative D call: TRBD1 (6 bases). There are 14 residues in the CDR3. Trimming took 6 bases from V and 2 from J, leaving 13 bases between them. CDR1 is KGHPV, CDR2 FQNQEV, per germline (reference sequence). CDR3 residues: CASRRTGFNTEVFF. Incomplete CDR3 DNA: TGTGCCAGCAGGAGAACAGGGTTCAACACAGAAGTCTTC.

Concerning this clone itself: Gene names are mouse gene names. The read halts 1 residue ahead of the CDR3 end, with the missing end drawn from the germline J gene. V is TRBV12-2 and J is TRBJ2-1; 8 bases match TRBD2. The CDR3 contains 15 residues. Trimming cost V 2 bases and J 1 base; bases outside gene matches: 3. Germline CDR1 and CDR2: SGHLS and HYDKME. CDR3 bases read: TGTGCCAGCTCTCCCCACTGGGGGAACTATGCTGAGCAGTTC. Protein product: CASSPHWGNYAEQF. The CDR3 as a whole reads CASSPHWGNYAEQFF.